This is a list of T cell receptor beta chains from one sample in a study of blood T cell repertoires in COVID-19. The assay was immunoSEQ multiplex PCR, and TCRdb's table has in-frame clones only and misses some. The sample carries roughly 270,000 clones, 88% recorded once. Sequenced material: peripheral blood. Every receptor here comes from a man in his late teens or twenties with active or convalescent COVID-19. Each CDR3 is given with its conserved first and last residue. D genes are given only for firm matches.

V gene	J gene	CDR3 length	D gene	CDR3 protein
TRBV7-2	TRBJ2-2	16	TRBD1	CASSSRTGANTGELFF
TRBV10-3	TRBJ1-3	19	-	CAISDLWGGVGSAGNTIYF
TRBV6-1	TRBJ2-1	15	TRBD2	CASSEAGGRYNEQFF
TRBV15	TRBJ1-5	14	-	CATSRGLGNQPQHF
TRBV6-2/TRBV6-3	TRBJ2-5	16	TRBD2	CASSYSSGGAGETQYF
TRBV6-5	TRBJ1-5	14	TRBD1	CASRPGTANQPQHF
TRBV7-9	TRBJ1-1	16	-	CASSLGPGLPNTEAFF
TRBV20-1	TRBJ1-2	14	TRBD1	CSASRDRGLEGYTF
TRBV6-2/TRBV6-3	TRBJ2-3	20	TRBD2	CASSYSPPYEQRGGRDTQYF
TRBV7-3	TRBJ2-3	18	TRBD1	CASSPHEGARRRGDTQYF
TRBV7-8	TRBJ2-7	14	-	CASSLGGPSYEQYF
TRBV7-9	TRBJ2-3	18	-	CASSTPPGEAELTDTQYF
TRBV19	TRBJ2-1	14	TRBD2	CASRSGGDYNEQFF
TRBV5-1	TRBJ1-5	15	-	CASSLGGERNQPQHF
TRBV7-9	TRBJ1-6	18	TRBD1	CASSSDGVKGQKNSPLHF
TRBV12-5	TRBJ1-6	18	-	CASGLPRVGGAANSPLHF
TRBV10-1	TRBJ2-1	13	-	CASSENLGREQFF
TRBV5-1	TRBJ2-7	19	TRBD1	CASSLAGHWGTGGSYEQYF
TRBV9	TRBJ2-2	14	-	CASSTDSFIGELFF
TRBV5-1	TRBJ2-7	17	-	CASSAPTRLYYSVEQYF
TRBV7-2	TRBJ2-5	17	-	CASSLRRGAAPRETQYF
TRBV9	TRBJ2-7	15	-	CASSVGWAGRHEQYF
TRBV10-2	TRBJ2-7	15	TRBD2	CASTWTSGDSYEQYF
TRBV5-1	TRBJ1-6	15	TRBD1	CASSPGDRVNSPLHF
TRBV13	TRBJ1-5	14	-	CASSLGLQGQPQHF
TRBV21-1	TRBJ1-1	11	-	CATQGDAEAFF
TRBV28	TRBJ2-7	15	TRBD1	CASSFLYRGSYEQYF
TRBV2	TRBJ1-1	11	-	CASSAGVEAFF
TRBV12-3/TRBV12-4	TRBJ1-2	11	-	CATVLAFGYTF
TRBV5-5	TRBJ1-5	13	-	CASSLAEDQPQHF
TRBV11-3	TRBJ2-6	16	-	CASSLGGYSGANVLTF
TRBV27	TRBJ2-3	16	-	CASSFRAGGLWDTQYF
TRBV7-9	TRBJ1-5	14	TRBD1	CASSRGTEDQPQHF
TRBV18	TRBJ1-2	14	-	CASSRGRGNYGYTF
TRBV4-1	TRBJ1-5	18	TRBD1	CASSQVVGTAYSNQPQHF
TRBV5-5	TRBJ1-2	14	TRBD1	CASRPSDRELGYTF
TRBV9	TRBJ1-5	15	-	CASSVGGGSAQPQHF
TRBV19	TRBJ1-2	15	TRBD1	CASSMGQGAFHGYTF
TRBV2	TRBJ1-5	14	-	CASSDYRDSKPQHF
TRBV24-1	TRBJ2-2	16	TRBD1	CATSDPRTGATGELFF
TRBV18	TRBJ1-6	16	-	CASSPPSTGYNSPLHF
TRBV5-6	TRBJ1-1	12	-	CASSPGQSRAFF
TRBV10-3	TRBJ2-3	13	-	CATEPTSTDTQYF
TRBV9	TRBJ1-3	14	-	CASSVGEAGNTIYF
TRBV9	TRBJ1-1	16	TRBD1	CASSVLDRGMNTEAFF
TRBV5-8	TRBJ1-4	15	TRBD1	CASSSGGTVNEKLFF